This TCR beta chain was obtained from a study of blood T cell repertoires in COVID-19. The study assigned cohorts using participant-reported clinical history. This clone was found once. Using immunoSEQ multiplex PCR, the repertoire was profiled, and TCRdb retains in-frame clones only, with some absent. The sample yields 330,000 or so clones, around 90% seen once. Sequences were obtained from PBMCs or T cells enriched from blood (not recorded which). This TCR was sampled from a woman aged 25-40 years who had recovered from COVID-19.

CDR3 nucleotide sequence: TGTGCCAGCAGTTTACGCCTCAGGTCTCTATACTATGGCTACACCTTC. It encodes CASSLRLRSLYYGYTF. The V gene is TRBV28, the J gene TRBJ1-2; D is ambiguous. The CDR3 contains 16 residues. Trimming took off 2 bases at V and 3 bases at J, with 16 bases between the two ends. Germline CDR1 and CDR2: MDHEN and SYDVKM.